This passage covers 21 T cell receptor beta chains from one sample sequenced in a study of cytomegalovirus exposure and HLA in healthy donors listed by TCRdb under 2017. Libraries were made using the immunoSEQ multiplex PCR assay. TCRdb took over this immuneACCESS table, retaining in-frame rearrangements with V and J assigned. Such tables are incomplete; in checked studies, under half of the missing clones stem from an unresolved V gene, and the remainder is unexplained. Within this sample are a few hundred thousand clones, with 65% to 90% of them counted one time only. Jointly, the top ten make up less than 1.2% of the sample. The specimen sequenced was PBMCs. The receptors were sampled from a woman under 30 in good health and CMV-seronegative.

The J gene is TRBJ1-5, the V gene TRBV29-1; 9 bases map to TRBD1. Trimming took 4 bases from V and 2 from J; bases not matched to a gene: 3. Germline CDR1 is SQVTM and CDR2 is ANQGSEA. The CDR3 has 14 residues. In DNA, the CDR3 is TGCAGCGTTGGTACAGGGGGCGGCAATCAGCCCCAGCATTTT. It is translated as CSVGTGGGNQPQHF.

The J gene is TRBJ2-3, the V gene TRBV5-4; 9 positions match TRBD1. Trimming removed 1 base from V and 2 bases from J; junction bases left unmatched: 8. The CDR3 contains 17 residues. Per germline, CDR1 SGHNT and CDR2 YYREEE (reference sequence). CDR3 bases: TGTGCCAGCAGCTTGCGGTACAGGGGGCAAATCACAGATACGCAGTATTTT. Translating gives CASSLRYRGQITDTQYF.

V usage is TRBV30 and J usage is TRBJ1-5; no reliable D call. V shed 1 base and J shed 2 bases, with 6 bases lying between them. Per the germline V gene, CDR1 is GTSNPN and CDR2 is SVGIG (reference sequence). The CDR3 spans 13 residues. CDR3 bases: TGTGCCTGGAGTGCTGCAGGCAATCAGCCCCAGCATTTT. Translation gives CAWSAAGNQPQHF. The complete variable domain, with remaining parts taken from reference TRBV30 and TRBJ1-5, reads SQTIHQWPATLVQPVGSPLSLECTVEGTSNPNLYWYRQAAGRGLQLLFYSVGIGQISSEVPQNLSASRPQDRQFILSSKKLLLSDSGFYLCAWSAAGNQPQHFGDGTRLSIL.

The chain couples TRBV10-3 to TRBJ1-6, with D unresolved. Germline CDR1 is ENHRY and CDR2 is SYGVKD. The CDR3 runs 12 residues. The V gene lost 3 bases and the J gene lost 8 bases, with 5 bases spanning the gap. The chain's CDR3 is CAISERDSPLHF. The DNA for the CDR3 is TGTGCCATCAGTGAACGGGATTCACCCCTCCACTTT.

The rearrangement links TRBV30 to TRBJ1-6; tentatively, D is TRBD1 (5 bases). Trimming shortened V by 8 bases and J by 4 bases, and 21 bases separated the two germline ends. The CDR3 has 16 residues. Germline-derived CDR1 and CDR2 are GTSNPN and SVGIG (reference sequence). CDR3 sequence: CAARSGGGRYNSPLHF. The CDR3 DNA follows: TGTGCCGCCAGAAGCGGGGGGGGACGGTATAATTCACCCCTCCACTTT.

The genes are TRBV2 and TRBJ2-2, with D perhaps TRBD1 (6 bases). Germline V gene sequence: CDR1 SNHLY, CDR2 FYNNEI. This CDR3 comprises 14 residues. Between the trimmed V and J ends, which lost 9 bases and 0 bases, there was a span of 11 bases. CDR3 in amino acids: CARMRGSNTGELFF. The DNA for the CDR3 is TGTGCCAGGATGAGGGGGTCGAACACCGGGGAGCTGTTTTTT.

This sequence joins TRBV11-2 and TRBJ2-7; D is undetermined. Germline CDR1 SGHAT, CDR2 FQNNGV. The germline V and J ends were trimmed by 1 base and 1 base, with 5 bases remaining between them. The CDR3 is 13 amino acids. CDR3 residues: CASSLGASYEQYF. The DNA for the CDR3 is TGTGCCAGCAGCTTAGGGGCTTCCTACGAGCAGTACTTC.

V usage is TRBV7-2 and J usage is TRBJ2-5; 10 bases are shared with TRBD1. Per the germline V gene, CDR1 is SGHTA and CDR2 is FQGNSA. Losses at the gene ends were 6 bases for V and 5 bases for J; bases not matched to a gene: 12. This CDR3 has 16 residues. This CDR3 reads CASSRTWGQGTETQYF. The CDR3 DNA is TGTGCCAGCAGTAGAACCTGGGGACAGGGGACGGAGACCCAGTACTTC.

This clone is a singleton in its sample. The V gene is TRBV9, the J gene TRBJ2-2, with a possible D match to TRBD2 (5 bases). There are 13 residues in the CDR3. Trimming left V 3 bases short and J 5 bases short, with 8 bases between. CDR1 SGDLS and CDR2 YYNGEE come from the germline V gene. Here the CDR3 reads CASSGENTGELFF. CDR3 DNA: TGTGCCAGCAGCGGGGAGAATACCGGGGAGCTGTTTTTT.

The CDR3 sequence is CSVAQTSGANVLTF. The CDR3 DNA follows: TGCAGCGTTGCACAGACCTCTGGGGCCAACGTCCTGACTTTC. The rearrangement links TRBV29-1 to TRBJ2-6, with D unresolved. The CDR3 totals 14 residues. Between the trimmed V and J ends, which lost 4 bases and 0 bases, there was a span of 7 bases. The germline CDR1 and CDR2 sequences are SQVTM and ANQGSEA.

The rearrangement links TRBV5-1 to TRBJ2-6; D is ambiguous. The CDR3 is made up of 16 amino acids. V lost 0 bases, J lost 2 bases, and 9 bases lay in between. Germline CDR1 is SGHRS and CDR2 is YFSETQ. The CDR3 protein is CASSLALGTGANVLTF. As DNA, the CDR3 is TGCGCCAGCAGCTTGGCGTTGGGCACTGGGGCCAACGTCCTGACTTTC.

This clone was counted once. The junction departs from germline at one end; a sequencing error may be responsible. V is TRBV7-7 and J is TRBJ1-2; 7 nucleotides align to TRBD1. This CDR3 has 13 amino acids. Germline V gene data show CDR1 as SSHAT and CDR2 as FNYEAQ (reference sequence). As DNA, the CDR3 is TGTGCTAGCAGCTTAGGGGACAGTTCGTTAAACACCTTC. Amino acids: CASSLGDSSLNTF.

This clone is a singleton in its sample. The chain is built from TRBV6-5 and TRBJ2-7; 8 bases fit TRBD1. V dropped 5 bases and J dropped 5; count of bases not matched to a gene: 11. The CDR3 contains 15 residues. Germline lookup yields CDR1 MNHEY and CDR2 SVGAGI. In DNA, the CDR3 is TGTGCCAGCAGTGGAAACAGGGGGTCGAAGGACGAGCAGTACTTC. This sequence encodes CASSGNRGSKDEQYF.

This chain connects TRBV28 to TRBJ2-7; possibly TRBD1 for D (5 bases). The V end lost 3 bases, the J end lost 1 base, and 10 bases lay between the germline ends. Germline loops: CDR1 MDHEN, CDR2 SYDVKM. This CDR3 contains 14 residues. The CDR3 region has the DNA TGTGCCAGCAGTTTGATACAGGTATCCTACGAGCAGTACTTC. This gives the protein CASSLIQVSYEQYF.

The chain links TRBV9 to TRBJ1-2; tentative D call: TRBD1 (5 bases). Per germline, CDR1 SGDLS and CDR2 YYNGEE. This CDR3 contains 14 residues. Trimming took 0 bases from V and 6 from J, leaving 12 bases between them. CDR3 loop: CASSVEGVGDGYTF. The CDR3 DNA is TGTGCCAGCAGCGTAGAAGGGGTAGGGGATGGCTACACCTTC.

V gene TRBV7-9 combines with J gene TRBJ1-5, with 7 bases lining up with TRBD1. The V gene end was trimmed by 5 bases and the J gene end by 2 bases; junction bases not matched to a gene: 12. The CDR3 spans 17 residues. Germline lookup yields CDR1 SEHNR and CDR2 FQNEAQ (reference sequence). Here the CDR3 DNA reads TGTGCCAGCAGCCGCTCCCGGGACAGCCCCCGCAATCAGCCCCAGCATTTT. It specifies CASSRSRDSPRNQPQHF. The variable domain in full, with the rest retrieved from reference TRBV7-9 and TRBJ1-5, is DTGVSQNPRHKITKRGQNVTFRCDPISEHNRLYWYRQTLGQGPEFLTYFQNEAQLEKSRLLSDRFSAERPKGSFSTLEIQRTEQGDSAMYLCASSRSRDSPRNQPQHFGDGTRLSIL.

J is TRBJ1-2 and V is TRBV28; D unclear. The length of the CDR3 is 14 residues. V gave up 8 bases and J gave up 4 bases, with 17 bases separating them. CDR1 is MDHEN, CDR2 SYDVKM, per germline. CDR3 coding DNA: TGTGCCAGCCGCTCACCCCGATACTTCTATGGCTACACCTTC. Residues: CASRSPRYFYGYTF.

The J gene is TRBJ1-1, the V gene TRBV2; no firm D call. The CDR3 is 12 residues long. The germline V gene encodes CDR1 SNHLY and CDR2 FYNNEI. Trimming shortened V by 4 bases and J by 7 bases, and 10 bases separated the two germline ends. The CDR3 loop reads CASSGAGFEAFF. In nucleotides, the CDR3 is TGTGCCAGCAGTGGCGCCGGGTTTGAAGCTTTCTTT.

The chain has TRBV6-5 and TRBJ2-5, with D possibly matching TRBD2 (5 bases). The CDR3 extends over 15 amino acids. Germline loops: CDR1 MNHEY, CDR2 SVGAGI. V shed 0 bases and J shed 5 bases, with 13 bases lying between them. CDR3 bases: TGTGCCAGCAGTTACTCGAGGGCAGGCGAGGAGACCCAGTACTTC. Its protein product is CASSYSRAGEETQYF.

V usage is TRBV30 and J usage is TRBJ1-1; D remains ambiguous. The germline V and J ends were trimmed by 2 bases and 1 base, with 11 bases remaining between them. The CDR3 is 14 amino acids. In germline, CDR1 is GTSNPN, CDR2 SVGIG (reference sequence). DNA for the CDR3: TGTGCCTGGAGTAGGCGGCTCTCGAACACTGAAGCTTTCTTT. Protein product: CAWSRRLSNTEAFF.

This chain uses TRBV10-2 with TRBJ2-7; 7 bases fit TRBD1. Trimming at V came to 2 bases and at J to 0 bases, leaving 7 bases not matched to a gene. The CDR3 spans 16 residues. From germline, CDR1 is WSHSY and CDR2 SAAADI. CDR3 sequence: CASSEDPGTDSYEQYF. The CDR3 DNA reads TGCGCCAGCAGTGAGGACCCCGGGACAGACTCCTACGAGCAGTACTTC.